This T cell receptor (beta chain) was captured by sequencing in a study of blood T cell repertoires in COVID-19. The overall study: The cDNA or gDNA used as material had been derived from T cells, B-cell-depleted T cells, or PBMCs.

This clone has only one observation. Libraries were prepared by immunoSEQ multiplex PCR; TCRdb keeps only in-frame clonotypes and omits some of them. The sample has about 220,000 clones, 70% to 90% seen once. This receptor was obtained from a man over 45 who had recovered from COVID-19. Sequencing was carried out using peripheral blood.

CDR3: CASSPGTGGRTDTQYF. Written as DNA, the CDR3 is TGTGCCAGCTCACCGGGGACAGGGGGTCGCACAGATACGCAGTATTTT. The rearrangement links TRBV18 to TRBJ2-3, with 11 bases identical to TRBD1. Germline V CDR1 and CDR2: KGHSH, LQKENI. The CDR3 is 16 amino acids. V dropped 3 bases and J dropped 1; count of bases not matched to a gene: 3.